Presented here are 29 T cell receptor beta chains from one specimen sequenced in a study of identical twins. In TCRdb, the 5' RACE reads were re-called with MiXCR into one record per CDR3 protein. The data show about 530,000 distinct CDR3 sequences, about 16% seen once. This same sample was also taken into another study, of yellow fever vaccine responses in identical twins.

Sequencing input: CD4+ T cells sorted from blood. The receptors shown here come from a woman in her late teens or twenties in good health.

The chain joins TRBV29-1 to TRBJ2-5; D gene unclear. This CDR3 comprises 14 residues. Germline CDR1 reads SQVTM; CDR2 reads ANQGSEA. V lost 7 bases and J lost 5, with 20 bases in between. In DNA form, the CDR3 reads TGCAGCGGAGTAGTGTTGGAGTATTCGGAGACCCAGTACTTC. Translation: CSGVVLEYSETQYF. Supplemented by reference TRBV29-1 and TRBJ2-5, the full variable domain reads SAVISQKPSRDICQRGTSLTIQCQVDSQVTMMFWYRQQPGQSLTLIATANQGSEATYESGFVIDKFPISRPNLTFSTLTVSNMSPEDSSIYLCSGVVLEYSETQYFGPGTRLLVL.

The chain couples TRBV20-1 to TRBJ2-1; 9 nucleotides match TRBD2. Germline V CDR1 and CDR2: DFQATT, SNEGSKA (reference sequence). The J segment lost 8 bases and the V segment lost 5 bases, leaving 4 bases of the junction unmatched. The CDR3 consists of 12 residues. The CDR3 DNA sequence: TGCAGTGCTGCCGGGACTAGCTATGAGCAGTTCTTC. It is translated as CSAAGTSYEQFF.

A note on this clonotype: At one boundary the junction diverges from the germline segment, which might be a read error. In DNA, the CDR3 is TGCTGTGCTAGAGTCAGCGGGAGAGTCTCCTACAATGAGCAGTTCTTC. Residues: CCARVSGRVSYNEQFF. The chain links TRBV20-1 to TRBJ2-1, with 8 positions matching TRBD2. The germline V gene has CDR1 DFQATT and CDR2 SNEGSKA (reference sequence). The CDR3 totals 16 residues.

This clonotype was detected only a few times. The V call is TRBV2, the J call TRBJ2-1, with 7 bases fitting TRBD2. This CDR3 spans 16 amino acids. Germline loops: CDR1 SNHLY, CDR2 FYNNEI. V lost 3 bases, J lost 9 bases, and 14 bases stayed unmatched. The CDR3, as DNA: TGTGCCAGCAGTGAGGCCGACGCGGGAGTACCACCTGAGCAGTTCTTC. Translated, it gives CASSEADAGVPPEQFF.

This chain joins TRBV25-1 and TRBJ2-1; 9 bases line up with TRBD2. The CDR3 covers 15 residues. J gave up 3 bases and V 3 bases, and 3 bases lay outside the gene matches. Germline V gene data show CDR1 as MGHDK and CDR2 as SYGVNS. The CDR3 here is CASSETSGLYNEQFF. The CDR3 bases are TGTGCCAGCAGTGAGACTAGCGGCCTCTACAATGAGCAGTTCTTC.

This clonotype was counted many times. The V gene is TRBV5-1, the J gene TRBJ2-7; 7 positions match TRBD1. Germline CDR1 and CDR2: SGHRS and YFSETQ. The CDR3 sequence is 14 residues long. Trimming cost V 4 bases and J 2 bases; bases outside gene matches: 6. The CDR3 region has the DNA TGCGCCAGCAGCCCACTGGGACAGACCTACGAGCAGTACGTC. Translating gives CASSPLGQTYEQYV.

The chain combines TRBV5-1 with TRBJ2-1; tentatively, D is TRBD1 or TRBD2 (5 bases each). Germline V lookup: CDR1 SGHRS, CDR2 YFSETQ. The CDR3 is 14 residues long. V gave up 4 bases and J gave up 5 bases, with 13 bases separating them. For the CDR3, the DNA is TGCGCCAGCAGCCTGAACCAGGGAGACAATGAGCAGTTCTTC. Translation: CASSLNQGDNEQFF. Supplemented by reference TRBV5-1 and TRBJ2-1, the full variable domain reads KAGVTQTPRYLIKTRGQQVTLSCSPISGHRSVSWYQQTPGQGLQFLFEYFSETQRNKGNFPGRFSGRQFSNSRSEMNVSTLELGDSALYLCASSLNQGDNEQFFGPGTRLTVL.

This clonotype has more than one count but fewer than ten. CDR3 sequence: CASSLFPGQGNTGELFF. As DNA, the CDR3 is TGTGCCAGCAGTTTGTTTCCCGGACAGGGCAACACCGGGGAGCTGTTTTTT. The chain carries TRBV5-5 and TRBJ2-2, with 8 bases identical to TRBD1. In germline, CDR1 is SGHKS, CDR2 YYEKEE (reference sequence). Trimming removed 5 bases from V and 2 bases from J; junction bases left unmatched: 11. This CDR3 has 17 amino acids.

At least ten counts were recorded for this clonotype. This chain connects TRBV12-3 or TRBV12-4 to TRBJ2-3, with a tentative D call TRBD1 (6 bases). Trimming cost V 4 bases and J 2 bases, with 7 bases left between them. This CDR3 comprises 13 residues. CDR3 nucleotide sequence: TGTGCCAGCAGTTGGGGGCCCACAGATACGCAGTATTTT. This translates into CASSWGPTDTQYF.

The chain links TRBV7-8 to TRBJ2-3; 10 bases fit TRBD2. The CDR3 runs to 17 residues. The junction had 9 bases not matched to a gene; V was cut back by 5 bases and J by 1 base. CDR1 and CDR2 from the germline V gene are SGHVS and FQNEAQ. CDR3 protein: CASSRVFGLAGTDTQYF. In DNA, the CDR3 is TGTGCCAGCAGCCGGGTATTTGGACTAGCGGGCACAGATACGCAGTATTTT.

CDR3 coding DNA: TGCAGTGCTAGAGGGGGAGGGTATCGCACCGGGGAGCTGTTTTTT. Its translation: CSARGGGYRTGELFF. The chain links TRBV20-1 to TRBJ2-2, with 7 positions matching TRBD2. V was clipped by 1 base and J by 4 bases; unmatched bases: 6. The CDR3 runs to 15 residues. Germline CDR1 and CDR2: DFQATT and SNEGSKA (reference sequence).

This clonotype was observed a few times. The chain has TRBV5-1 and TRBJ2-5, with 7 positions matching TRBD1. The germline V gene encodes CDR1 SGHRS and CDR2 YFSETQ. The J segment lost 4 bases and the V segment lost 4 bases, leaving 7 bases of the junction unmatched. This CDR3 has 14 amino acids. This chain's CDR3 is CASSQTGVSETQYF. The CDR3 region has the DNA TGCGCCAGCAGCCAAACAGGGGTTTCAGAGACCCAGTACTTC.

This sequence joins TRBV3-1 and TRBJ2-1; TRBD1 is a possible D gene (6 bases). Germline V CDR1 and CDR2: LGHDT, YNNKEL (reference sequence). This CDR3 region has 15 residues. Trimming removed 1 base at V and 5 bases at J, with 12 bases between. CDR3 in amino acids: CASSQVRGTNNEQFF. As DNA, the CDR3 is TGTGCCAGCAGCCAAGTGAGGGGGACCAACAATGAGCAGTTCTTC.

This clonotype was counted a few times. The chain joins TRBV4-1 to TRBJ1-3, with D possibly being TRBD1 (6 bases). The CDR3 spans 13 residues. Germline V CDR1 and CDR2: MGHRA, YSYEKL. The V end lost 10 bases, the J end lost 0 bases, and 10 bases lay between the germline ends. CDR3 residues: CATQDSSGNTIYF. CDR3 DNA sequence: TGCGCCACACAGGACAGCTCTGGAAACACCATATATTTT.

This clonotype was counted only a few times. V is TRBV15 and J is TRBJ1-4; maybe TRBD1 (5 bases). CDR3 length equals 15 residues. V was cut by 0 bases and J by 5 bases, with 10 bases left in between. Germline V gene sequence: CDR1 LNHNV, CDR2 YYDKDF (reference sequence). The DNA of the CDR3 is TGTGCCACCAGCAGAGATTTCGACAGAAATGAAAAACTGTTTTTT. This codes for CATSRDFDRNEKLFF.

The chain combines TRBV6-2 or TRBV6-3 with TRBJ2-1, with 13 bases lining up with TRBD2. The CDR3 contains 17 residues. With V trimmed by 6 bases and J by 4 bases, 9 bases remained unmatched. The germline V gene encodes CDR1 MNHEY and CDR2 SVGEGT. The CDR3 sequence is CASRGWTSGSLYNEQFF. The CDR3 coding sequence is TGTGCCAGCAGGGGTTGGACTAGCGGGAGTTTATACAATGAGCAGTTCTTC.

This rearrangement joins TRBV6-1 to TRBJ1-5, with 8 bases identical to TRBD1. Germline V gene lookup returns CDR1 MNHNS and CDR2 SASEGT. The CDR3 covers 15 residues. Trimming took 6 bases from V and 2 from J; bases not matched to a gene: 6. CDR3 protein: CASSHETGGNQPQHF. CDR3 coding DNA: TGTGCCAGCAGCCACGAGACAGGGGGCAATCAGCCCCAGCATTTT.

This clonotype has only a few counts. V usage is TRBV20-1 and J usage is TRBJ2-5; D remains ambiguous. The CDR3 totals 13 residues. Germline V gene lookup returns CDR1 DFQATT and CDR2 SNEGSKA (reference sequence). Trimming shortened V by 5 bases and J by 2 bases, and 12 bases separated the two germline ends. In DNA form, the CDR3 reads TGCAGTGCTGCCAGGTTGGCTCAAGAGACCCAGTACTTC. It specifies CSAARLAQETQYF.

V gene TRBV7-9 combines with J gene TRBJ1-2; possibly TRBD1 for D (5 bases). V was cut by 2 bases and J by 8 bases, with 9 bases left in between. The germline CDR1 and CDR2 sequences are SEHNR and FQNEAQ (reference sequence). The CDR3 contains 12 residues. CDR3 DNA sequence: TGTGCCAGCAGCTTACAGGGCGGGGGCTACACCTTC. It is translated as CASSLQGGGYTF.

Ten or more counts support this clonotype. This sequence joins TRBV12-3 or TRBV12-4 and TRBJ2-5, with 8 bases fitting TRBD2. V was clipped by 9 bases and J by 1 base; unmatched bases: 7. The CDR3 is 14 amino acids. CDR3 DNA: TGTGCCAGTAACCCTACTAGCGGCCAAGAGACCCAGTACTTC. Its protein product is CASNPTSGQETQYF.

This clonotype turned up a few times. The J gene is TRBJ2-3, the V gene TRBV7-9; D gene unclear. Germline V gene data show CDR1 as SEHNR and CDR2 as FQNEAQ (reference sequence). This CDR3 has 14 amino acids. V was trimmed by 2 bases and J by 5 bases, leaving 11 bases between them. CDR3 sequence reads: CASSLHEKVDTQYF. CDR3 coding DNA: TGTGCCAGCAGCTTACATGAGAAGGTAGATACGCAGTATTTT. Complete variable domain (other parts from reference TRBV7-9 and TRBJ2-3): DTGVSQNPRHKITKRGQNVTFRCDPISEHNRLYWYRQTLGQGPEFLTYFQNEAQLEKSRLLSDRFSAERPKGSFSTLEIQRTEQGDSAMYLCASSLHEKVDTQYFGPGTRLTVL.

This clonotype was seen more than once but under ten times. The rearrangement uses TRBV5-1 and TRBJ2-3; 7 nucleotides match TRBD2. The CDR3 covers 13 residues. The ends lost 5 bases at V and 4 bases at J; junction bases unmatched: 4. Germline loops: CDR1 SGHRS, CDR2 YFSETQ. The CDR3 bases are TGCGCCAGCAGAGCCCGGGGGGCAGATACGCAGTATTTT. Its translation: CASRARGADTQYF.

This chain connects TRBV11-2 to TRBJ2-7, with 14 positions matching TRBD2. CDR1 and CDR2 (germline): SGHAT, FQNNGV. V lost 5 bases to trimming and J lost 12 bases; unmatched junction nucleotides: 6. The CDR3 sequence is 13 residues long. The CDR3 loop reads CASSPGTSGRGYF. The DNA of the CDR3 is TGTGCCAGCAGCCCCGGGACTAGCGGGAGAGGGTACTTC.

V usage is TRBV4-2 and J usage is TRBJ2-3; unclear D gene. This CDR3 is built from 16 residues. Germline CDR1 and CDR2: LGHNA and YNFKEQ. Trimming removed 1 base from V and 1 base from J, with 12 bases in between. This CDR3 reads CASSQGVLSGTDTQYF. The CDR3 DNA reads as TGTGCCAGCAGCCAAGGGGTGTTGAGCGGCACAGATACGCAGTATTTT.

This clonotype was observed a handful of times. This chain joins TRBV12-3 or TRBV12-4 and TRBJ2-1; 8 bases agree with TRBD2. With V trimmed by 2 bases and J by 11 bases, 8 bases remained unmatched. The CDR3 sequence is 14 residues long. The CDR3 DNA reads TGTGCCAGCAGTTTATCCCCCGGGAGGGCCCAGCAGTTCTTC. Its translation is CASSLSPGRAQQFF.

There are a few counts of this clonotype. J is TRBJ2-6 and V is TRBV28; TRBD1 is a possible D gene (6 bases). Germline CDR1 is MDHEN and CDR2 is SYDVKM. V was cut by 5 bases and J by 4 bases, with 12 bases left in between. This CDR3 region has 15 residues. The CDR3 sequence: CASSPRQAGANVLTF. The CDR3 DNA reads as TGTGCCAGCAGTCCCCGACAGGCCGGGGCCAACGTCCTGACTTTC.

This chain joins TRBV5-1 and TRBJ2-2; D unclear. Germline CDR1 SGHRS, CDR2 YFSETQ. The V gene lost 4 bases and the J gene lost 8 bases, with 27 bases spanning the gap. CDR3 size: 18 residues. CDR3 residues: CASSRLQVRQDSSGELFF. CDR3 DNA: TGCGCCAGCAGCCGACTTCAGGTCCGGCAGGATTCCTCGGGGGAGCTGTTTTTT. Filled out from reference TRBV5-1 and TRBJ2-2, the complete variable domain reads KAGVTQTPRYLIKTRGQQVTLSCSPISGHRSVSWYQQTPGQGLQFLFEYFSETQRNKGNFPGRFSGRQFSNSRSEMNVSTLELGDSALYLCASSRLQVRQDSSGELFFGEGSRLTVL.

This sequence joins TRBV20-1 and TRBJ1-1; possible D gene TRBD1, 5 bases. CDR3 length equals 13 residues. Trimming removed 7 bases from V and 1 base from J, with 13 bases in between. Germline V CDR1 and CDR2: DFQATT, SNEGSKA (reference sequence). The CDR3 DNA reads TGCAGTGGTTCCGGGACGGCGAACACTGAAGCTTTCTTT. Translating it yields CSGSGTANTEAFF.

The genes are TRBV27 and TRBJ2-6, with a possible D match to TRBD2 (5 bases). Trimming cost V 1 base and J 0 bases, with 13 bases left between them. The CDR3 is 18 amino acids. CDR1 is MNHEY and CDR2 is SMNVEV in the germline V gene (reference sequence). In DNA, the CDR3 is TGTGCCAGCAGTTTATTCGGACTCCGAGACTCTGGGGCCAACGTCCTGACTTTC. Amino acids: CASSLFGLRDSGANVLTF.